A selection of T cell receptor beta chains follows, all from one sample in a study of cytotoxic CD8 clonotypes in ibrutinib-treated CLL. The repertoire was sequenced with immunoSEQ multiplex PCR; TCRdb's copy has only in-frame clones and lacks some. The sample yields approximately 74,000 clones, around 80% seen once. This material consisted of PBMCs, taken at disease progression, from a patient treated with ibrutinib. The source is a human donor with chronic lymphocytic leukemia. Both conserved end residues are part of each CDR3. A D gene is named only where the DNA matches it firmly. Size is stated for part of the rows, as once, few or many counts, or as a class when the clone is expanded.

j_gene: TRBJ1-4; d_gene: .; abundance: .; v_gene: TRBV27; CDR3nt: TGTGCCAGCAGTTTAAGTGCGGCAACTAATGAAAAACTGTTTTTT; CDR3aa: CASSLSAATNEKLFF
j_gene: TRBJ1-1; d_gene: .; abundance: once; v_gene: TRBV27; CDR3nt: TGTGCCAGCAGTTTATACGCGCGGTGGGGATCGACTGAAGCTTTCTTT; CDR3aa: CASSLYARWGSTEAFF
j_gene: TRBJ2-7; d_gene: .; abundance: .; v_gene: TRBV25-1; CDR3nt: TGTGCCAGCAGTGACCGAGGGGGGGTAGGCTACGAGCAGTACTTC; CDR3aa: CASSDRGGVGYEQYF
j_gene: TRBJ2-3; d_gene: TRBD2; abundance: many; v_gene: TRBV5-4; CDR3nt: TGTGCCAGCAGCTCGGGACTAGCGGGAGGTTTCACAGATACGCAGTATTTT; CDR3aa: CASSSGLAGGFTDTQYF
j_gene: TRBJ1-1; d_gene: .; abundance: once; v_gene: TRBV5-6; CDR3nt: TGTGCCAGCAGCTCGACAGGATTGAACACTGAAGCTTTCTTT; CDR3aa: CASSSTGLNTEAFF
j_gene: TRBJ1-5; d_gene: TRBD1; abundance: .; v_gene: TRBV30; CDR3nt: TGTGCCTGGTCTCGGGACAGGGTTCGGGGTAGCAATCAGCCCCAGCATTTT; CDR3aa: CAWSRDRVRGSNQPQHF
j_gene: TRBJ2-3; d_gene: .; abundance: .; v_gene: TRBV5-1; CDR3nt: TGCGCCAGCAGCTCGATGGGAGGCAGTCCGGATACGCAGTATTTT; CDR3aa: CASSSMGGSPDTQYF
j_gene: TRBJ2-3; d_gene: TRBD2; abundance: .; v_gene: TRBV10-3; CDR3nt: TGTGCCATCAGTGAGTCCCTACGGGGGGGCGTAGATACGCAGTATTTT; CDR3aa: CAISESLRGGVDTQYF
j_gene: TRBJ2-7; d_gene: .; abundance: .; v_gene: TRBV28; CDR3nt: TGTGCCAGCAGTTTCGGGTGGGGGAAAAGCTCCTACGAGCAGTACTTC; CDR3aa: CASSFGWGKSSYEQYF
j_gene: TRBJ1-1; d_gene: .; abundance: .; v_gene: TRBV28; CDR3nt: TGTGCCAGCAGTTTTATCCCTCTCGTGGGGGGAACTGAAGCTTTCTTT; CDR3aa: CASSFIPLVGGTEAFF
j_gene: TRBJ1-2; d_gene: .; abundance: .; v_gene: TRBV21-1; CDR3nt: TGTGCCAGCAGCAAAATACGATGGGAGAACTATGGCTACACCTTC; CDR3aa: CASSKIRWENYGYTF
j_gene: TRBJ1-5; d_gene: .; abundance: few; v_gene: TRBV2; CDR3nt: TGTGCCAGCAGTTACATAGACAGCAATCAGCCCCAGCATTTT; CDR3aa: CASSYIDSNQPQHF
j_gene: TRBJ2-1; d_gene: .; abundance: .; v_gene: TRBV2; CDR3nt: TGTGCCAGCATGGGGGCCGGGGGGCCCTACAATGAGCAGTTCTTC; CDR3aa: CASMGAGGPYNEQFF
j_gene: TRBJ1-1; d_gene: .; abundance: few; v_gene: TRBV6-6; CDR3nt: TGTGCCAGCAGTTACTCGACACTTCTATTGAACACTGAAGCTTTCTTT; CDR3aa: CASSYSTLLLNTEAFF
j_gene: TRBJ2-6; d_gene: TRBD1; abundance: .; v_gene: TRBV30; CDR3nt: TGTGCCTGGGACAGGGAAGCTGGGGCCAACGTCCTGACTTTC; CDR3aa: CAWDREAGANVLTF
j_gene: TRBJ1-6; d_gene: .; abundance: .; v_gene: TRBV19; CDR3nt: TGTGCCAGCTTGGACAATGATAATTCACCCCTCCACTTT; CDR3aa: CASLDNDNSPLHF
j_gene: TRBJ2-3; d_gene: TRBD1; abundance: .; v_gene: TRBV5-4; CDR3nt: TGTGCCAGCAGCTTTGCCGGGACAGGGCTCACAGATACGCAGTATTTT; CDR3aa: CASSFAGTGLTDTQYF
j_gene: TRBJ2-7; d_gene: .; abundance: .; v_gene: TRBV19; CDR3nt: TGTGCCAGTAGTATCCCGACTCAAACCGAGCAGTACTTC; CDR3aa: CASSIPTQTEQYF
j_gene: TRBJ2-2; d_gene: TRBD2; abundance: .; v_gene: TRBV11-2; CDR3nt: TGTGCCAGCAGCTTAGGACTAGCGGGACCGGTTTACAACACCGGGGAGCTGTTTTTT; CDR3aa: CASSLGLAGPVYNTGELFF
j_gene: TRBJ1-3; d_gene: .; abundance: .; v_gene: TRBV18; CDR3nt: TGTGCCAGCTCACCTAGGCACGGGACAACCAGTTGGAGGAGAGGAAACACCATATATTTT; CDR3aa: CASSPRHGTTSWRRGNTIYF
j_gene: TRBJ2-7; d_gene: TRBD1; abundance: .; v_gene: TRBV29-1; CDR3nt: TGCAGCGCATCGGACAGGCGAAGCTCCTACGAGCAGTACTTC; CDR3aa: CSASDRRSSYEQYF
j_gene: TRBJ2-5; d_gene: .; abundance: .; v_gene: TRBV4-1; CDR3nt: TGCGCCAGCAGCCAAGGCAGGCAAGAGACCCAGTACTTC; CDR3aa: CASSQGRQETQYF
j_gene: TRBJ2-7; d_gene: TRBD1; abundance: .; v_gene: TRBV6-5; CDR3nt: TGTGCCAGCAGTAGGGACAGGCTCTACGAGCAGTACTTC; CDR3aa: CASSRDRLYEQYF
j_gene: TRBJ2-7; d_gene: .; abundance: .; v_gene: TRBV4-2; CDR3nt: TGTGCCAGCAGCCATGGGGCCGATTACGAGCAGTACTTC; CDR3aa: CASSHGADYEQYF
j_gene: TRBJ1-3; d_gene: .; abundance: once; v_gene: TRBV18; CDR3nt: TGTGCCAGCTCACCATGGCTCAGGAGCTCTGGAAACACCATATATTTT; CDR3aa: CASSPWLRSSGNTIYF